This is a list of T cell receptor beta chains from one sample in a study of human T cells and chemical hapten exposure. TCRdb re-derived calls from the RACE reads in MiXCR, one entry per CDR3 protein. The sample records fewer than 80,000 distinct CDR3 sequences, about 9.3% being singletons. The sample in question was whole blood, obtained in connection with sensitization to the hapten diphenylcyclopropenone (DPC). The receptors originated from a woman between 50 and 59 years old with alopecia areata. Some clones in this sample may be carry-over from other donors' samples. CDR3s include the opening cysteine and the closing phenylalanine or tryptophan. A D gene is named only where the DNA matches it firmly. Part of the rows lack a size; the others show once, few, many or a class for expanded clones.

j_call v_call clone_size d_call cdr3_nt cdr3_aa
TRBJ1-1 TRBV29-1 NA NA TGCAGCGTTGGCCCCAGGGGTCTGAACACTGAAGCTTTCTTT CSVGPRGLNTEAFF
TRBJ1-1 TRBV7-6 many NA TGTGCCAGCAGCTCTCTCTACAGGGCTAGCACTGAAGCTTTCTTT CASSSLYRASTEAFF
TRBJ2-1 TRBV3-1 few NA TGTGCCAGCAGCCAAGATTTAGACAGTTGGGAGTTCTTC CASSQDLDSWEFF
TRBJ2-1 TRBV6-5 many NA TGTGCCAGCAGATCCACCGGGACCCAAGGTAACGAGCAGTTCTTC CASRSTGTQGNEQFF
TRBJ1-2 TRBV11-2 many NA TGTGCCAGCAGCTTTGGGCAGAGACCTAACTATGGCTACACCTTC CASSFGQRPNYGYTF
TRBJ1-6 TRBV6-2/TRBV6-3 many NA TGTGCCAGCAGTTCTTTGAACCGGGACCTCAGTTCACCCCTCCACTTT CASSSLNRDLSSPLHF
TRBJ1-4 TRBV7-9 many NA TGTGCCAGCAGCTTAAGCACAGGGAGGAGGGAAAAACTGTTTTTT CASSLSTGRREKLFF
TRBJ2-3 TRBV3-1 few TRBD2 TGTGCCAGCTCCGGGACGGGACTAGCGGGAATAGATACGCAGTATTTT CASSGTGLAGIDTQYF
TRBJ1-1 TRBV10-3 many TRBD1 TGTGCCATCAGTGGTTCGGGACAGGGCTTTTACACTGAAGCTTTCTTT CAISGSGQGFYTEAFF
TRBJ2-1 TRBV21-1 few NA TGTGCCAGCAGCAAATTCAGGAGCGGGAGGGCGAGCTCCTACAATGAGCAGTTCTTC CASSKFRSGRASSYNEQFF
TRBJ2-4 TRBV28 few NA TGTGCCAGCAGTGTCGGACAGCTGACCAAAAACATTCAGTACTTC CASSVGQLTKNIQYF
TRBJ2-4 TRBV3-1 NA TRBD2 TGTGCCAGCAGCCAAGACCCTCCTGGGGGGAGGGCGGTCTACTTAGCCAAAAACATTCAGTACTTC CASSQDPPGGRAVYLAKNIQYF
TRBJ2-1 TRBV20-1 many TRBD2 TGCAGTGCCCCCTCCCCAGCGGGGCCCATCAATGAGCAGTTCTTC CSAPSPAGPINEQFF
TRBJ2-5 TRBV29-1 many NA TGCAGCGTTGCCCTAGAGACCCAGTACTTC CSVALETQYF
TRBJ2-4 TRBV7-6 NA NA TGTGCCAGCAGCCCGGCCCCTTTCGGGACCAAAAACATTCAGTACTTC CASSPAPFGTKNIQYF
TRBJ2-3 TRBV20-1 many TRBD2 TGCAGTGCAACACCGGGACTAGCGGGAGGGCAGCTCACAGATACGCAGTATTTT CSATPGLAGGQLTDTQYF
TRBJ1-1 TRBV12-3/TRBV12-4 NA TRBD1 TGTGCCAGCAGGACAGGGGGGATCACTGAAGCTTTCTTT CASRTGGITEAFF
TRBJ2-7 TRBV7-2 many TRBD1 TGTGCCAGCAGCTATCCAATACCTCCAGGACAGGGACCCTACGAGCAGTACTTC CASSYPIPPGQGPYEQYF
TRBJ2-3 TRBV3-1 few NA TGTGCCAGCAGCCAAACTCTGAGGGCAGATACGCAGTATTTT CASSQTLRADTQYF
TRBJ2-5 TRBV29-1 many TRBD1 TGCAGCGTTAGGACAGGGTACCAAGAGACCCAGTACTTC CSVRTGYQETQYF
TRBJ1-1 TRBV5-1 NA NA TGCGCCAGCAGCCTTTCGACAGTGAACACTGAAGCTTTCTTT CASSLSTVNTEAFF
TRBJ2-5 TRBV27 many NA TGTGCCAGCAGTTTGGGACAAGGCGACCAAGAGACCCAGTACTTC CASSLGQGDQETQYF
TRBJ2-1 TRBV12-3/TRBV12-4 NA NA TGTGCCAGCAGTTTTAATAGGTGGAATGAGCAGTTCTTC CASSFNRWNEQFF
TRBJ1-5 TRBV2 many TRBD1 TGTGCCAGCAGGGGGAACCGGGACAGGGTATTTCAGCCCCAGCATTTT CASRGNRDRVFQPQHF
TRBJ2-7 TRBV7-6 many NA TGTGCCAGCAGCCGGGGTCTCCCCTACGAGCAGTACTTC CASSRGLPYEQYF
TRBJ1-5 TRBV29-1 many NA TGCAGCGATGGGACGGGGCATTTT CSDGTGHF
TRBJ1-1 TRBV29-1 NA NA TGCAGCGTCTATGGAGGGACTGAAGCTTTCTTT CSVYGGTEAFF
TRBJ2-1 TRBV7-8 many TRBD2 TGTGCCAGCAGCTTAATAACCGGGAGGGTCGAGGGGGATGAGCAGTTCTTC CASSLITGRVEGDEQFF
TRBJ2-6 TRBV27 many TRBD1 TGTGCCAGCAGTTTGCGCGGGCAGGGGGTTCCGTCTGGGGCCAACGTCCTGACTTTC CASSLRGQGVPSGANVLTF
TRBJ1-1 TRBV7-9 few NA TGTGCCAGCAGCTTAATATTGTCGGTCACTGAAGCTTTCTTT CASSLILSVTEAFF
TRBJ1-4 TRBV4-2 many NA TGTGCCAGCAGCCGCGCCGGGGAGTGGAAGGAAAAACTGTTTTTT CASSRAGEWKEKLFF
TRBJ2-2 TRBV29-1 few TRBD2 TGCAGCGTTCCCGGCGGACTAGCGGGAGGTACCGGGGAGCTGTTTTTT CSVPGGLAGGTGELFF
TRBJ2-7 TRBV2 many NA TGTGCCAGCAGTACACGGCTCCCGACCCACGAGCAGTACTTC CASSTRLPTHEQYF
TRBJ1-5 TRBV5-5 many NA TGTGCCAGCAGCTTGGGCGAGGTCAATCAGCCCCAGCATTTT CASSLGEVNQPQHF
TRBJ2-7 TRBV20-1 NA TRBD1 TGCAGTGCAACCGCCAGGGGGACAGCGAAATACGAGCAGTACTTC CSATARGTAKYEQYF
TRBJ1-1 TRBV28 few TRBD1 TGTGCCAGCCCCCGGACAGGCCTACCGAACACTGAAGCTTTCTTT CASPRTGLPNTEAFF
TRBJ2-2 TRBV30 many NA TGTGCCTGGAGTGTTAGTACTGGGCTCACCGGGGAGCTGTTTTTT CAWSVSTGLTGELFF
TRBJ1-5 TRBV6-6 NA NA TGTGCCAGCAGAACAGGCCAGGGCCCTTCTAGCAATCAGCCCCAGCATTTT CASRTGQGPSSNQPQHF
TRBJ2-4 TRBV12-3/TRBV12-4 medium-sized NA TGTGCCAGCAGTCCTCTATCGGGTGCCAAAAACATTCAGTACTTC CASSPLSGAKNIQYF
TRBJ1-1 TRBV29-1 NA NA TGCAGCGTTGCAAAGGGCTTCACTGAAGCTTTCTTT CSVAKGFTEAFF
TRBJ2-2 TRBV7-9 many NA TGTGCCAGCATCTCGACCCGTCCCGCCAGCGGACCGAACACCGGGGAGCTGTTTTTT CASISTRPASGPNTGELFF
TRBJ1-5 TRBV18 many NA TGTGCCAGCTCACCGCGCACAGTTAGTAACAATCAGCCCCAGCATTTT CASSPRTVSNNQPQHF
TRBJ2-1 TRBV6-5 few TRBD2 TGTGCCAGCAGTCCGACTAGCGGGAGTCAGGGTGAGCAGTTCTTC CASSPTSGSQGEQFF
TRBJ2-3 TRBV5-1 few NA TGCGCCAGCACCCAAGAGGACCCCACAGATACGCAGTATTTT CASTQEDPTDTQYF
TRBJ2-3 TRBV20-1 few NA TGCAGCGGGGACAGCACAGATACGCAGTATTTT CSGDSTDTQYF
TRBJ2-5 TRBV29-1 many NA TGCAGCGTCCGCCAGGGGCAAGAGACCCAGTACTTC CSVRQGQETQYF
TRBJ2-1 TRBV7-8 few NA TGTGCCAGCAGCCCAACCCGGGACTTTGAGCAGTTCTTC CASSPTRDFEQFF
TRBJ2-1 TRBV29-1 many TRBD2 TGCAGCGTTGCACTAGCGGGAGGGGTTGAGCAGTTCTTC CSVALAGGVEQFF
TRBJ1-5 TRBV5-8 few NA TGTGCCAGCAGCTTGAGGCCAGGGAGGATCATGCCCCAGCATTTT CASSLRPGRIMPQHF
TRBJ1-2 TRBV29-1 NA NA TGCAGCGTTGACAGGGCCTATGGCTACACCTTC CSVDRAYGYTF
TRBJ1-1 TRBV30 many NA TGTGCCTGGAGTCCCGGACAGACGAACACTGAAGCTTTCTTT CAWSPGQTNTEAFF
TRBJ2-1 TRBV11-2 many TRBD2 TGTGCCAGCAGGAAGCCGGGACTAGTCAACAATGAGCAGTTCTTC CASRKPGLVNNEQFF
TRBJ2-1 TRBV7-8 NA NA TGTGCCAGCAGCCAGGGACCTACGAATGAGCAGTTCTTC CASSQGPTNEQFF
TRBJ1-2 TRBV29-1 few NA TGCAGCGTGAAGGGTTCCTTAAACTATGGCTACACCTTC CSVKGSLNYGYTF
TRBJ1-4 TRBV24-1 many NA TGTGCCACCAGTGATTGCTTGGAGGCGCCAACTAATGAAAAACTGTTTTTT CATSDCLEAPTNEKLFF
TRBJ1-2 TRBV19 many TRBD1 TGTGCCAGTAGTACCCCCGGACAGGCACGTAACTATGGCTACACCTTC CASSTPGQARNYGYTF
TRBJ2-7 TRBV29-1 few TRBD2 TGCAGCGTTGAGGGGACTAGCGGCATCTCCTACGAGCAGTACTTC CSVEGTSGISYEQYF
TRBJ1-1 TRBV20-1 few NA TGCAGTGCTAGTAATGTACCCTCTAACACTGAAGCTTTCTTT CSASNVPSNTEAFF